What follows are 12 T cell receptor beta chains derived from one specimen sequenced in a study of blood T cell repertoires in COVID-19. Sequenced by immunoSEQ multiplex PCR; TCRdb stores in-frame clones only, minus some. The sample carries 150,000 to 200,000 clones, roughly 88% recorded once. Sequenced: PBMCs or T cells enriched from blood (not recorded which). These receptors came from a woman aged 60 to 75 who had recovered from COVID-19.

The chain links TRBV19 to TRBJ2-2, with D maybe TRBD2 (6 bases). The CDR3 loop spans 16 amino acids. V lost 1 base to trimming and J lost 6 bases, with 15 bases between them. CDR1 LNHDA and CDR2 SQIVND come from the germline V gene (reference sequence). Here the CDR3 reads CASSIASGRFAGELFF. For the CDR3, the DNA is TGTGCCAGTAGTATAGCCTCGGGGAGGTTCGCCGGGGAGCTGTTTTTT.

The chain links TRBV7-8 to TRBJ2-3; 8 bases align to TRBD2. CDR3 length equals 17 residues. The germline V gene has CDR1 SGHVS and CDR2 FQNEAQ. J lost 7 bases, V lost 0 bases, and 12 bases had no gene match. The CDR3 protein is CASSLARGAPGKYTQYF. CDR3 coding DNA: TGTGCCAGCAGCTTAGCGCGGGGGGCTCCCGGGAAGTATACGCAGTATTTT.

The genes are TRBV5-4 and TRBJ1-2; possibly TRBD1 for D (6 bases). V lost 1 base, J lost 4 bases, and 8 bases lay in between. The CDR3 is 13 amino acids. Germline CDR1 is SGHNT and CDR2 is YYREEE (reference sequence). CDR3 DNA: TGTGCCAGCAGCTTGCAGGGGATCTATGGCTACACCTTC. The encoded protein is CASSLQGIYGYTF. Combining the CDR3 with reference TRBV5-4 and TRBJ1-2 gives the whole variable domain ETGVTQSPTHLIKTRGQQVTLRCSSQSGHNTVSWYQQALGQGPQFIFQYYREEENGRGNFPPRFSGLQFPNYSSELNVNALELDDSALYLCASSLQGIYGYTFGSGTRLTVV.

The chain recombines TRBV3-1 (or the pseudogene TRBV3-2) with TRBJ1-1; the D is unclear. The CDR3 spans 13 residues. CDR1 and CDR2 from the germline V gene are LGHDT and YNNKEL (reference sequence). V was cut by 1 base and J by 3 bases, with 6 bases left in between. CDR3 nucleotide sequence: TGTGCCAGCAGCCAAGGTCAGTACACTGAAGCTTTCTTT. As protein: CASSQGQYTEAFF.

This clone was recorded only once. The rearrangement links TRBV14 to TRBJ1-1, with D tentatively TRBD1 (5 bases). Deletions cut 0 bases from V and 10 bases from J, with 9 bases between. CDR1 is SGHDN, CDR2 FVKESK, per germline. The length of the CDR3 is 12 residues. The CDR3 DNA reads TGTGCCAGCAGCCAAGATTGGGGGGGAGCTTTCTTT. Protein: CASSQDWGGAFF.

The rearrangement joins TRBV4-1 to TRBJ1-2; 8 bases align to TRBD1. This CDR3 contains 13 residues. V dropped 2 bases and J dropped 14; count of bases not matched to a gene: 10. Germline V CDR1 and CDR2: MGHRA, YSYEKL. The CDR3 here is CASSQLPGGRRTF. The CDR3 nucleotides read TGCGCCAGCAGCCAACTCCCAGGGGGCCGGAGAACCTTC.

The chain joins TRBV11-2 to TRBJ2-3; 10 bases line up with TRBD2. V shed 3 bases, J shed 6 bases, and the junction held 6 bases outside the gene matches. The CDR3 length is 15 residues. The germline V gene encodes CDR1 SGHAT and CDR2 FQNNGV. The DNA of the CDR3 is TGTGCCAGCAGCTTCCTAGCGGGAGTAGGGGATACGCAGTATTTT. Translating it yields CASSFLAGVGDTQYF.

V gene TRBV4-1 combines with J gene TRBJ1-3; D gene ambiguous. CDR3 length equals 15 residues. Trimming left V 0 bases short and J 0 bases short, with 6 bases between. CDR1 and CDR2 (germline): MGHRA, YSYEKL. CDR3 sequence: CASSQDFSSGNTIYF. In DNA form, the CDR3 reads TGCGCCAGCAGCCAAGATTTCAGCTCTGGAAACACCATATATTTT.

The chain is built from TRBV7-3 and TRBJ1-3, with 9 nucleotides matching TRBD1. V gave up 6 bases and J gave up 2 bases; unmatched junction bases: 5. This CDR3 has 15 residues. Per the germline V gene, CDR1 is SGHTA and CDR2 is FQGTGA. DNA for the CDR3: TGTGCCAGCAGTGAACAGGGGGCGACTGGAAACACCATATATTTT. Protein product: CASSEQGATGNTIYF. The full variable domain, with the rest looked up from reference TRBV7-3 and TRBJ1-3, is GAGVSQTPSNKVTEKGKYVELRCDPISGHTALYWYRQSLGQGPEFLIYFQGTGAADDSGLPNDRFFAVRPEGSVSTLKIQRTERGDSAVYLCASSEQGATGNTIYFGEGSWLTVV.

Concerning this clone itself: The junction shows a germline mismatch at one end, possibly a read error. This chain links TRBV12-3 or TRBV12-4 with TRBJ2-3; D is uncertain. CDR3 length equals 13 residues. CDR3 in DNA: TGTGCCAGCACTTTATATGGCACAGATACGCAGTATTTT. This codes for CASTLYGTDTQYF.

CDR3 residues: CASSIGASGAYEQYF. The CDR3 DNA reads as TGTGCCAGTAGTATAGGGGCTAGCGGAGCCTACGAGCAGTACTTC. The V call is TRBV19, the J call TRBJ2-7, with 7 bases aligning to TRBD2. Germline V gives CDR1 LNHDA, CDR2 SQIVND (reference sequence). The V gene end was trimmed by 1 base and the J gene end by 2 bases; junction bases not matched to a gene: 5. This CDR3 has 15 amino acids.

This chain uses TRBV2 with TRBJ1-2; D gene ambiguous. This CDR3 is 13 amino acids long. The V end lost 4 bases, the J end lost 6 bases, and 12 bases lay between the germline ends. Germline V gene lookup returns CDR1 SNHLY and CDR2 FYNNEI. CDR3 amino acids: CASSVQALDGYTF. The CDR3, as DNA: TGTGCCAGCAGTGTTCAGGCCCTTGATGGCTACACCTTC.